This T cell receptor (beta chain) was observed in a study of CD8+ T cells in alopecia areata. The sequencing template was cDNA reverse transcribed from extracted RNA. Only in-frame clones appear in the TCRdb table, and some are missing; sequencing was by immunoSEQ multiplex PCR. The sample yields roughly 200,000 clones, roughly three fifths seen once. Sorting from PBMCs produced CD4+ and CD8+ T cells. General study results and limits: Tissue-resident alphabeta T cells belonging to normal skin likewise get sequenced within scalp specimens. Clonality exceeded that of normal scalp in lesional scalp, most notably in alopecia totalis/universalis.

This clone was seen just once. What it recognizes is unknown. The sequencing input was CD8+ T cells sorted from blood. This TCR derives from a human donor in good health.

CDR3 coding DNA: TGCAGCGTTGAAGGGGGACAGGGTATCTACAATGAGCAGTTCTTC. It yields the protein CSVEGGQGIYNEQFF. This rearrangement joins TRBV29-1 to TRBJ2-1; TRBD1 agrees at 9 bases. CDR1 and CDR2 from the germline V gene are SQVTM and ANQGSEA. The CDR3 is 15 amino acids. Losses at the gene ends were 1 base for V and 3 bases for J; bases not matched to a gene: 4.